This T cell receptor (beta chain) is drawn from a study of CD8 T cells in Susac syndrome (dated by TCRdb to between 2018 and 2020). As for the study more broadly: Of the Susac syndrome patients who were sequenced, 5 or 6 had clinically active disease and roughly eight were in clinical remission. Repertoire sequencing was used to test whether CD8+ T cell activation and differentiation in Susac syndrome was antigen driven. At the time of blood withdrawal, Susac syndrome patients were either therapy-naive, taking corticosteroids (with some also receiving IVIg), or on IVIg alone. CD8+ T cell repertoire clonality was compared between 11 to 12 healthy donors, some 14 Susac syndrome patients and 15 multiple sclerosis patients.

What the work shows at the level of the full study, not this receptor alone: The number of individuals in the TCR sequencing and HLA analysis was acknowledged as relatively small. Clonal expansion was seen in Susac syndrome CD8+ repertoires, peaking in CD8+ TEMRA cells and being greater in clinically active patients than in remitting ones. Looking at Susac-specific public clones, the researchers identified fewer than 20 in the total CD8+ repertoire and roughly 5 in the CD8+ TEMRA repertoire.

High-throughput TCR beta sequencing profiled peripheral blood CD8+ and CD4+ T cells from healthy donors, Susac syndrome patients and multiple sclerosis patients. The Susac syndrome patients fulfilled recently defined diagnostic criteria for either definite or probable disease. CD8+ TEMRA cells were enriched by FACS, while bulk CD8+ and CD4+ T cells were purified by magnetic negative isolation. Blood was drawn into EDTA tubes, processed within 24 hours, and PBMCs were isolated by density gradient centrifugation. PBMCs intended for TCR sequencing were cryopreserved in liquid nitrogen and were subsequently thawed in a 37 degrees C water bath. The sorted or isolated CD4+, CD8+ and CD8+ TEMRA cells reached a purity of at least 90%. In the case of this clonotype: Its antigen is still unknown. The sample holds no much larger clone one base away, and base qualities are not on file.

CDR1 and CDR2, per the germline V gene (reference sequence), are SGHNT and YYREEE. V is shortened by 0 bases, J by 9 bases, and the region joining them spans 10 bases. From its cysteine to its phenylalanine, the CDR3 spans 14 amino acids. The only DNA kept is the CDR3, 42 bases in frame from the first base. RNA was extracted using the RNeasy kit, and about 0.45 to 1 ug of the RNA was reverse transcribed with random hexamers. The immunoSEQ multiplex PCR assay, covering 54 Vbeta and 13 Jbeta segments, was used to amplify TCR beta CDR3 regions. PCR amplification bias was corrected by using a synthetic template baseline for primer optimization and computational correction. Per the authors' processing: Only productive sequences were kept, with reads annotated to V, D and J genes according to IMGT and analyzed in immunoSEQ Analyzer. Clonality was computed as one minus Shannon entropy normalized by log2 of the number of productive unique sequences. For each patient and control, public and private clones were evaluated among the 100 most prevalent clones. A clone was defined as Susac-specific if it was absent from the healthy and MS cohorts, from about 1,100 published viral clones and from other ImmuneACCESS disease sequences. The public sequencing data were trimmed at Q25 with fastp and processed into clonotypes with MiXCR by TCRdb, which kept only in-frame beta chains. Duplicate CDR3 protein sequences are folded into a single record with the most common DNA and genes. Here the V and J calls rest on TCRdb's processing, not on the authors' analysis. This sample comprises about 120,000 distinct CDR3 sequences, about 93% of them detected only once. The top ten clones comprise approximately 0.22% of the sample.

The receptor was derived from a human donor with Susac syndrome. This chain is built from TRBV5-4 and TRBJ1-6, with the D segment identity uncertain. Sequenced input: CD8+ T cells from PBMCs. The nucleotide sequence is TGTGCCAGCAGCTTGGAGTCCAAGGGTTCACCCCTCCACTTT. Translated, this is CASSLESKGSPLHF.